These 31 T cell receptor beta chains came from one sample sequenced in a study of blood T cell repertoires in COVID-19. Clones were read by immunoSEQ multiplex PCR, and TCRdb kept only the in-frame ones, dropping some. The data contain under 200,000 clones, approximately 82% of them singletons. Sequenced input: PBMCs or T cells enriched from blood (not recorded which). The receptors here all came from a woman aged 60 to 75 with acute COVID-19.

The J gene is TRBJ1-4, the V gene TRBV4-3; D gene unclear. The germline V gene has CDR1 LGHNA and CDR2 YSLEER. The V end was cut by 1 base, the J end by 1 base, with 7 bases between. The CDR3 is made up of 15 amino acids. The CDR3 sequence is CASSQVLQTNEKLFF. The CDR3 nucleotides read TGCGCCAGCAGCCAAGTACTACAAACTAATGAAAAACTGTTTTTT.

DNA of the CDR3: TGTGCCAGCAGCCCCGGGTCTGGGTCAAATGAAAAACTGTTTTTT. Its protein is CASSPGSGSNEKLFF. This rearrangement joins TRBV7-2 to TRBJ1-4; D remains unclear. Germline CDR1 SGHTA, CDR2 FQGNSA. This CDR3 spans 15 amino acids. Trimming stripped 5 bases from V and 5 bases from J, with 15 bases between.

This chain links TRBV27 with TRBJ2-6, with a possible D match to TRBD1 (6 bases). The CDR3 has 16 residues. Trimming cost V 2 bases and J 0 bases, with 8 bases left between them. The germline V gene has CDR1 MNHEY and CDR2 SMNVEV (reference sequence). Here the CDR3 reads CASSLGGASGANVLTF. CDR3 bases: TGTGCCAGCAGTTTAGGGGGCGCCTCTGGGGCCAACGTCCTGACTTTC.

The chain employs TRBV15 and TRBJ2-1, with a weak D call TRBD2 (5 bases). CDR1 and CDR2 (germline): LNHNV, YYDKDF (reference sequence). The CDR3 is made up of 16 amino acids. V was shortened by 0 bases and J by 1 base, with 10 bases between the two germline ends. The CDR3 sequence is CATSRDSVASYNEQFF. CDR3 DNA sequence: TGTGCCACCAGCAGAGATTCGGTAGCGTCCTACAATGAGCAGTTCTTC.

This rearrangement joins TRBV7-2 to TRBJ2-3; possibly TRBD2 for D (5 bases). V was pared by 5 bases and J by 5 bases, with 11 bases between. Per the germline V gene, CDR1 is SGHTA and CDR2 is FQGNSA. This CDR3 is built from 13 residues. The DNA for the CDR3 is TGTGCCAGCAGCCCTAGCTGGGGAGATACGCAGTATTTT. Translated: CASSPSWGDTQYF.

The chain links TRBV28 to TRBJ1-3, with 7 bases lining up with TRBD1. V gave up 6 bases and J gave up 0 bases; unmatched junction bases: 11. Germline V gene sequence: CDR1 MDHEN, CDR2 SYDVKM. The CDR3 runs to 17 residues. This chain's CDR3 is CASSPVPRDSSGNTIYF. The CDR3 bases are TGTGCCAGCAGCCCGGTCCCGAGGGACAGCTCTGGAAACACCATATATTTT. Combining the CDR3 with reference TRBV28 and TRBJ1-3 gives the whole variable domain DVKVTQSSRYLVKRTGEKVFLECVQDMDHENMFWYRQDPGLGLRLIYFSYDVKMKEKGDIPEGYSVSREKKERFSLILESASTNQTSMYLCASSPVPRDSSGNTIYFGEGSWLTVV.

This chain connects TRBV7-6 to TRBJ1-2; the match to TRBD1 covers 9 bases. Trimming cost V 5 bases and J 4 bases; bases outside gene matches: 11. The CDR3 covers 16 residues. Germline CDR1 reads SGHVS; CDR2 reads FNYEAQ. The CDR3 region is CASSQGSRTGAYGYTF. CDR3 bases: TGTGCCAGCAGCCAAGGGAGTAGGACAGGGGCCTATGGCTACACCTTC.

This rearrangement joins TRBV12-3 or TRBV12-4 to TRBJ2-7; D remains ambiguous. The germline V and J ends were trimmed by 5 bases and 3 bases, with 5 bases remaining between them. The CDR3 sequence is 11 residues long. The CDR3 coding sequence is TGTGCCAGCAGTCCCAGCTACGAGCAGTACTTC. Translation gives CASSPSYEQYF.

The genes are TRBV9 and TRBJ1-2; perhaps TRBD1 as D (5 bases). Germline CDR1 reads SGDLS; CDR2 reads YYNGEE. This CDR3 has 16 residues. The V end was cut by 3 bases, the J end by 7 bases, with 22 bases between. The CDR3 bases are TGTGCCAGCAGCGGTGGAGGGGATATGTCATTAGGTGGCTACACCTTC. Its translation is CASSGGGDMSLGGYTF.

The count of this clone is one. The V call is TRBV24-1, the J call TRBJ1-2; D possibly corresponds to TRBD1 (5 bases). Per germline, CDR1 KGHDR and CDR2 SFDVKD. Trimming took off 7 bases at V and 4 bases at J, with 12 bases between the two ends. The CDR3 sequence is 13 residues long. Here the CDR3 DNA reads TGTGCCACCAGGGGGGGAAGAAGCTATGGCTACACCTTC. It is translated as CATRGGRSYGYTF.

J is TRBJ2-1 and V is TRBV4-2, with 14 bases aligning to TRBD2. The CDR3 contains 18 residues. Germline V lookup: CDR1 LGHNA, CDR2 YNFKEQ. V was clipped by 4 bases and J by 5 bases; unmatched bases: 10. CDR3 residues: CASSPFRTSGRTDNEQFF. In nucleotides, the CDR3 is TGTGCCAGCAGCCCCTTCCGGACTAGCGGGAGGACAGACAATGAGCAGTTCTTC.

The rearrangement uses TRBV15 and TRBJ2-5; TRBD1 is a possible D gene (6 bases). Trimming removed 1 base from V and 7 bases from J, with 19 bases in between. The CDR3 contains 16 residues. The V gene's germline CDR1 is LNHNV and CDR2 YYDKDF (reference sequence). The CDR3 protein is CATSRGRGWNVGTQYF. The CDR3, as DNA: TGTGCCACCAGCAGAGGAAGGGGGTGGAATGTAGGGACCCAGTACTTC.

The chain links TRBV15 to TRBJ2-3; no firm D call. Germline loops: CDR1 LNHNV, CDR2 YYDKDF (reference sequence). This CDR3 spans 14 amino acids. V shed 3 bases and J shed 4 bases, with 11 bases lying between them. The CDR3 DNA sequence: TGTGCCACCAGCAGCACTTCCCAGGCAGATACGCAGTATTTT. Translating it yields CATSSTSQADTQYF.

The gene calls are TRBV9 and TRBJ2-1; TRBD2 aligns across 9 bases. The germline V gene encodes CDR1 SGDLS and CDR2 YYNGEE. The CDR3 is made up of 15 amino acids. V gave up 4 bases and J gave up 7 bases; unmatched junction bases: 9. The CDR3 region has the DNA TGTGCCAGCAGCCCCGGCCCCGCGGGGGGGAATGAGCAGTTCTTC. Residues: CASSPGPAGGNEQFF.

Points on this clone: Other nucleotide sequences from this sample produce the same CDR3. The chain uses TRBV5-1 and TRBJ2-5, with TRBD1 matching over 8 bases. This CDR3 comprises 14 residues. J lost 2 bases, V lost 4 bases, and 4 bases had no gene match. In germline, CDR1 is SGHRS, CDR2 YFSETQ. The CDR3 spells CASSPGQGQETQYF. The CDR3 DNA follows: TGCGCCAGCAGCCCCGGACAGGGTCAAGAGACCCAGTACTTC. Together with reference TRBV5-1 and TRBJ2-5, the CDR3 gives the full variable domain: KAGVTQTPRYLIKTRGQQVTLSCSPISGHRSVSWYQQTPGQGLQFLFEYFSETQRNKGNFPGRFSGRQFSNSRSEMNVSTLELGDSALYLCASSPGQGQETQYFGPGTRLLVL.

V usage is TRBV11-2 and J usage is TRBJ1-3; tentatively, D is TRBD1 (6 bases). The V gene's germline CDR1 is SGHAT and CDR2 FQNNGV. The length of the CDR3 is 16 residues. V lost 10 bases to trimming and J lost 0 bases, with 19 bases between them. The CDR3 is CATRLLTGRSGNTIYF. The CDR3 DNA is TGTGCCACCCGCCTCCTGACAGGCCGCTCTGGAAACACCATATATTTT.

J is TRBJ2-5 and V is TRBV11-2, with TRBD2 matching 11 bases. V trimming: 5 bases; J trimming: 1 base; junction bases outside the gene matches: 3. The CDR3 consists of 15 residues. Per germline, CDR1 SGHAT and CDR2 FQNNGV. CDR3 DNA: TGTGCCAGCAGCCCTAGCGGGAGGACCCAAGAGACCCAGTACTTC. It yields the protein CASSPSGRTQETQYF.

V and J are TRBV7-6 and TRBJ2-2, with 8 bases identical to TRBD2. Trimming cost V 5 bases and J 4 bases; bases outside gene matches: 6. Germline-derived CDR1 and CDR2 are SGHVS and FNYEAQ. The CDR3 totals 15 residues. Here the CDR3 reads CASSALAASTGELFF. CDR3 coding DNA: TGTGCCAGCAGCGCACTAGCGGCCTCCACCGGGGAGCTGTTTTTT.

The chain has TRBV19 and TRBJ1-1; D gene uncertain. Germline V gene lookup returns CDR1 LNHDA and CDR2 SQIVND (reference sequence). The CDR3 consists of 14 residues. V was shortened by 5 bases and J by 1 base, with 11 bases between the two germline ends. CDR3 amino acids: CASSAQTANTEAFF. In DNA form, the CDR3 reads TGTGCCAGTAGTGCCCAAACAGCGAACACTGAAGCTTTCTTT.

DNA of the CDR3: TGTGCCAGCAGCCAAGCGTCCCTAAGCTATGAGCAGTTCTTC. It translates to CASSQASLSYEQFF. The V call is TRBV14, the J call TRBJ2-1; D remains ambiguous. From germline, CDR1 is SGHDN and CDR2 FVKESK. CDR3 length: 14 amino acids. V shed 1 base and J shed 8 bases, with 12 bases lying between them.

This clone was picked up a small number of times. The chain joins TRBV9 to TRBJ2-5; 12 nucleotides agree with TRBD1. Trimming at V came to 0 bases and at J to 5 bases, leaving 5 bases not matched to a gene. CDR1 SGDLS and CDR2 YYNGEE come from the germline V gene. CDR3 length: 16 amino acids. DNA of the CDR3: TGTGCCAGCAGCGTAGAAGGGACAGGGGGCGGGGAGACCCAGTACTTC. It is translated as CASSVEGTGGGETQYF. Looking up the rest from reference TRBV9 and TRBJ2-5 gives the full variable domain: DSGVTQTPKHLITATGQRVTLRCSPRSGDLSVYWYQQSLDQGLQFLIQYYNGEERAKGNILERFSAQQFPDLHSELNLSSLELGDSALYFCASSVEGTGGGETQYFGPGTRLLVL.

The V gene is TRBV6-5, the J gene TRBJ1-5, with 7 bases aligning to TRBD1. The ends lost 6 bases at V and 9 bases at J; junction bases unmatched: 8. CDR1 MNHEY and CDR2 SVGAGI come from the germline V gene. The CDR3 length is 13 residues. This chain's CDR3 is CASSGQDLRPQHF. The CDR3 DNA reads TGTGCCAGCAGCGGACAGGACCTTAGGCCCCAGCATTTT.

This chain links TRBV7-2 with TRBJ1-3, with a possible D match to TRBD1 (5 bases). The germline gives CDR1 SGHTA, CDR2 FQGNSA. V lost 2 bases to trimming and J lost 0 bases, with 8 bases between them. The CDR3 covers 15 residues. The CDR3 region has the DNA TGTGCCAGCAGCTTACGGGGGTCCTCTGGAAACACCATATATTTT. Residues: CASSLRGSSGNTIYF.

The chain links TRBV5-5 to TRBJ1-2, with 12 bases aligning to TRBD1. CDR1 is SGHKS and CDR2 is YYEKEE in the germline V gene (reference sequence). The junction had 5 bases not matched to a gene; V was cut back by 3 bases and J by 8 bases. The CDR3 spans 14 residues. This CDR3 reads CASSSTGTGGGYTF. The DNA of the CDR3 is TGTGCCAGCAGCTCCACCGGGACAGGGGGCGGCTACACCTTC.

This chain links TRBV4-1 with TRBJ1-2; D is ambiguous. This CDR3 spans 17 amino acids. Germline lookup yields CDR1 MGHRA and CDR2 YSYEKL. V lost 0 bases and J lost 0, with 14 bases in between. The CDR3 sequence: CASSQDNLGRANYGYTF. The CDR3 nucleotides read TGCGCCAGCAGCCAAGATAACCTGGGCAGAGCTAACTATGGCTACACCTTC.

The chain's CDR3 is CAFLNLRTSAYNEQFF. DNA for the CDR3: TGTGCCTTTCTTAACCTAAGGACTAGCGCCTACAATGAGCAGTTCTTC. The rearrangement links TRBV30 to TRBJ2-1; TRBD2 matches 9 bases. There are 16 residues in the CDR3. The junction had 12 bases not matched to a gene; V was cut back by 7 bases and J by 2 bases. Germline loops: CDR1 GTSNPN, CDR2 SVGIG (reference sequence).

This clone was counted once. CDR3: CASSRTWDRGYEQYV. The CDR3 nucleotides are TGTGCCAGCAGCCGGACTTGGGACAGAGGCTACGAGCAGTACGTC. The rearrangement links TRBV5-5 to TRBJ2-7, with 7 nucleotides matching TRBD1. V lost 4 bases to trimming and J lost 3 bases; unmatched junction nucleotides: 10. Germline V gene lookup returns CDR1 SGHKS and CDR2 YYEKEE (reference sequence). The CDR3 consists of 15 residues.

To note about this clone: Sequence at one end of the junction differs from germline and may be a read error. V usage is TRBV7-9 and J usage is TRBJ1-2; no clear D. This CDR3 contains 13 residues. The germline V gene encodes CDR1 SEHNR and CDR2 FQNEAQ (reference sequence). In DNA, the CDR3 is TGTGCCAGCGGCTTGTACTCTAACTATGGCTACACCTTC. This codes for CASGLYSNYGYTF.

The CDR3, as DNA: TGTGCCAGCAGATACGACAGGACCACCCCCGGCGCCTACAATGAGCAGTTCTTC. It specifies CASRYDRTTPGAYNEQFF. This sequence joins TRBV28 and TRBJ2-1; TRBD1 is a possible D gene (6 bases). The CDR3 totals 18 residues. CDR1 and CDR2 (germline): MDHEN, SYDVKM. V lost 6 bases and J lost 2, with 23 bases in between.

This chain joins TRBV3-1 (or the pseudogene TRBV3-2) and TRBJ2-3; 11 bases are a match to TRBD2. Per germline, CDR1 LGHDT and CDR2 YNNKEL (reference sequence). Trimming at V came to 1 base and at J to 2 bases, leaving 5 bases not matched to a gene. This CDR3 spans 17 amino acids. The CDR3 here is CASSQARLAGTTDTQYF. CDR3 nucleotide sequence: TGTGCCAGCAGCCAAGCGAGACTAGCGGGGACCACAGATACGCAGTATTTT.

The chain links TRBV4-3 to TRBJ1-6; 8 bases map to TRBD1. This CDR3 comprises 14 residues. Germline CDR1 and CDR2: LGHNA and YSLEER. V lost 7 bases to trimming and J lost 10 bases; unmatched junction nucleotides: 9. The CDR3: CASNRQGMESPLHF. Here the CDR3 DNA reads TGCGCCAGCAATCGACAGGGGATGGAGTCACCCCTCCACTTT.